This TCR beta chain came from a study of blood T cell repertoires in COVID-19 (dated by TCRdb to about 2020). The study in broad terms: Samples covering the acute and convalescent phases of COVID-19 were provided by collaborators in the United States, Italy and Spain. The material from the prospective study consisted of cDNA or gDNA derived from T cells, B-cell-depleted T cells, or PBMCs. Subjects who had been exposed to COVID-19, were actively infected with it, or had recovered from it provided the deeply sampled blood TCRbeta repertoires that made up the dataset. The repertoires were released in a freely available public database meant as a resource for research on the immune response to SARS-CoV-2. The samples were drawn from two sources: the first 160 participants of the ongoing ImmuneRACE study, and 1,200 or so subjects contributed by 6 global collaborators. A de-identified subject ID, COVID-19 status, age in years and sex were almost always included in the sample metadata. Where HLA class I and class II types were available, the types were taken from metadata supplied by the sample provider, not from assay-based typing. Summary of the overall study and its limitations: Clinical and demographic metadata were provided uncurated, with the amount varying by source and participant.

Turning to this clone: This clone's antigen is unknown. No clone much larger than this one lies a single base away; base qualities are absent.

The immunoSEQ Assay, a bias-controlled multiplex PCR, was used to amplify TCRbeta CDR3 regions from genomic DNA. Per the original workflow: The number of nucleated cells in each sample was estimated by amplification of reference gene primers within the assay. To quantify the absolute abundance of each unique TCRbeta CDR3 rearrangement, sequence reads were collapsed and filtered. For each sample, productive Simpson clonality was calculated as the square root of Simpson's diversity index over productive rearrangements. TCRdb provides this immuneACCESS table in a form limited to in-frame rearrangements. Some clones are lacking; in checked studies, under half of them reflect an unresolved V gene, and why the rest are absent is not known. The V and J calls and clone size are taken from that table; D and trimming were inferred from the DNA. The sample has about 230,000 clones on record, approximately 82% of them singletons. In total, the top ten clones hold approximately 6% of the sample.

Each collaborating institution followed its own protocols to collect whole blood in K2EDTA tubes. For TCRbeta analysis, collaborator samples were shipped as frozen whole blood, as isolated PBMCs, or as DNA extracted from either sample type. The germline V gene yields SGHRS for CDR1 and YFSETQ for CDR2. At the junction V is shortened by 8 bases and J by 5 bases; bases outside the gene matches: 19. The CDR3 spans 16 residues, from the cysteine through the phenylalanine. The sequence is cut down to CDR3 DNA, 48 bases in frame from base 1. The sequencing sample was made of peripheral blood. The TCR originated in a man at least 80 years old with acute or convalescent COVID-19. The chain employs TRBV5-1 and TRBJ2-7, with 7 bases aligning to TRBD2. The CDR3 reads CARPTCRGDGGDEQYF. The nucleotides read TGCGCCAGGCCGACTTGCCGGGGGGACGGAGGGGACGAGCAGTACTTC.